The clone carrying this TCR beta chain showed up many times. Antigen: not known. Preparation of the TCRbeta library involved a method that used unique molecular identifiers. From the PCR reads, TCRdb called clonotypes with MiXCR, one entry per CDR3 protein. The sample records fewer than 550,000 distinct CDR3 sequences, over 9.5% being singletons. These data are taken from a study of T-cell reconstitution after alpha-beta-depleted transplantation in children. Study conclusions and caveats: Some patients showed high day-60 TCRbeta diversity, which derived from surviving recipient T cells and thymic progenitors.

V shed 0 bases and J 3 bases; nucleotides not matched to a gene: 10. The CDR3 runs 17 residues. Germline values: CDR1 SGHVS, CDR2 FQNEAQ. The sample was PBMCs, taken before TCRalphabeta/CD19-depleted stem cell transplant. This chain uses TRBV7-8 with TRBJ2-7; 8 bases agree with TRBD2. The TCR sequence derives from a child aged 2 to 10 with inherited bone marrow failure, due to receive a stem cell transplant. DNA of the CDR3: TGTGCCAGCAGCTTAGCCTTTAGCGGGGCCCTCCTCTACGAGCAGTACTTC. Its translation is CASSLAFSGALLYEQYF.